This T cell receptor (beta chain) was identified during a study of blood T cell repertoires in COVID-19. As for the study in general: Specimens from acute and convalescent COVID-19 originated in the United States, Italy and Spain. Sources were T cells, B-cell-depleted T cells, or PBMCs; the material itself was cDNA or gDNA.

Only in-frame clones appear in the TCRdb table, and some are missing; sequencing was by immunoSEQ multiplex PCR. The repertoire holds over 150,000 clones, with about 85% as singletons. V dropped 5 bases and J dropped 5; count of bases not matched to a gene: 10. Germline V gene data show CDR1 as SEHNR and CDR2 as FQNEAQ (reference sequence). This CDR3 region has 15 residues. The receptor comes from an elderly man with COVID-19, enrolled during active disease. The chain has TRBV7-9 and TRBJ1-1; TRBD1 aligns across 8 bases. The sample comprised peripheral blood. This CDR3 reads CASSAGTGDLTEAFF. CDR3 DNA sequence: TGTGCCAGCAGCGCCGGGACAGGCGATTTAACTGAAGCTTTCTTT.